A selection of T cell receptor beta chains follows, all from one sample in a study of blood T cells in healthy people across ages. TCRdb passed the 5' RACE reads through MiXCR, listing each CDR3 protein once. There are about 1.7 million distinct CDR3 sequences in the sample; under 30% occur only once, and about 7.7% lies in the top ten. Sequencing used blood. The receptors derive from a woman aged 25 to 39 in good health. Both conserved end residues are part of each CDR3.

v_call,j_call,cdr3_aa
TRBV28,TRBJ2-5,CASSFGLAGGQQYF
TRBV29-1,TRBJ1-4,CSVISPTGTGDEKLFF
TRBV9,TRBJ2-1,CASSVGLAGGPRVEQFF
TRBV2,TRBJ2-3,CASRLLKGPGTDTQYF
TRBV28,TRBJ2-1,CASSPRGTGYNEQFF
TRBV7-3,TRBJ2-3,CASSFGVGNTDTQYF
TRBV20-1,TRBJ2-7,CSARDTGSSYEQYF
TRBV28,TRBJ2-6,CASSGFLSGANVLTF
TRBV18,TRBJ1-4,CASSPLTDGEKLFF
TRBV5-6,TRBJ2-7,CVSSLEYEQYF
TRBV28,TRBJ2-7,CAITSLYEQYF
TRBV15,TRBJ2-5,CATSRPPNAQGQETQYF
TRBV29-1,TRBJ1-1,CSGAGHQNTEAFF
TRBV28,TRBJ1-1,CASSLWQGRNTEAFF
TRBV6-1,TRBJ1-1,CASSEAFPDEAFF
TRBV7-8,-,CASSGHYLLAGGLETQYF
TRBV15,TRBJ2-5,CATSRGTSGDGETQYF
TRBV12-3/TRBV12-4,TRBJ2-5,CASSDWEGGKETQYF
TRBV7-2,-,CASRKTGNPYEQYF
TRBV12-3/TRBV12-4,TRBJ2-1,CASSLNRREQFF
TRBV10-1,TRBJ2-1,CASSESGAGASYNEQFF
TRBV15,TRBJ2-7,CATSSRRSTYEQYF
TRBV11-2,TRBJ2-7,CASSLEKTGLNEQYF
TRBV2,TRBJ2-3,CASSEAGRGTDTQYF
TRBV5-1,TRBJ2-1,CASSPYGSGGYNEQFF
TRBV2,TRBJ2-7,CASRKGQAAYEQYF
TRBV12-3/TRBV12-4,TRBJ2-1,CASSIRRLAGHNEQFF
TRBV27,TRBJ1-2,CASSSLNLDSDGYTF
TRBV28,TRBJ2-5,CASREAEETQYF
TRBV6-6,-,CASSTGGGEQYF
TRBV29-1,TRBJ2-3,CSVLDRGFRADTQYF